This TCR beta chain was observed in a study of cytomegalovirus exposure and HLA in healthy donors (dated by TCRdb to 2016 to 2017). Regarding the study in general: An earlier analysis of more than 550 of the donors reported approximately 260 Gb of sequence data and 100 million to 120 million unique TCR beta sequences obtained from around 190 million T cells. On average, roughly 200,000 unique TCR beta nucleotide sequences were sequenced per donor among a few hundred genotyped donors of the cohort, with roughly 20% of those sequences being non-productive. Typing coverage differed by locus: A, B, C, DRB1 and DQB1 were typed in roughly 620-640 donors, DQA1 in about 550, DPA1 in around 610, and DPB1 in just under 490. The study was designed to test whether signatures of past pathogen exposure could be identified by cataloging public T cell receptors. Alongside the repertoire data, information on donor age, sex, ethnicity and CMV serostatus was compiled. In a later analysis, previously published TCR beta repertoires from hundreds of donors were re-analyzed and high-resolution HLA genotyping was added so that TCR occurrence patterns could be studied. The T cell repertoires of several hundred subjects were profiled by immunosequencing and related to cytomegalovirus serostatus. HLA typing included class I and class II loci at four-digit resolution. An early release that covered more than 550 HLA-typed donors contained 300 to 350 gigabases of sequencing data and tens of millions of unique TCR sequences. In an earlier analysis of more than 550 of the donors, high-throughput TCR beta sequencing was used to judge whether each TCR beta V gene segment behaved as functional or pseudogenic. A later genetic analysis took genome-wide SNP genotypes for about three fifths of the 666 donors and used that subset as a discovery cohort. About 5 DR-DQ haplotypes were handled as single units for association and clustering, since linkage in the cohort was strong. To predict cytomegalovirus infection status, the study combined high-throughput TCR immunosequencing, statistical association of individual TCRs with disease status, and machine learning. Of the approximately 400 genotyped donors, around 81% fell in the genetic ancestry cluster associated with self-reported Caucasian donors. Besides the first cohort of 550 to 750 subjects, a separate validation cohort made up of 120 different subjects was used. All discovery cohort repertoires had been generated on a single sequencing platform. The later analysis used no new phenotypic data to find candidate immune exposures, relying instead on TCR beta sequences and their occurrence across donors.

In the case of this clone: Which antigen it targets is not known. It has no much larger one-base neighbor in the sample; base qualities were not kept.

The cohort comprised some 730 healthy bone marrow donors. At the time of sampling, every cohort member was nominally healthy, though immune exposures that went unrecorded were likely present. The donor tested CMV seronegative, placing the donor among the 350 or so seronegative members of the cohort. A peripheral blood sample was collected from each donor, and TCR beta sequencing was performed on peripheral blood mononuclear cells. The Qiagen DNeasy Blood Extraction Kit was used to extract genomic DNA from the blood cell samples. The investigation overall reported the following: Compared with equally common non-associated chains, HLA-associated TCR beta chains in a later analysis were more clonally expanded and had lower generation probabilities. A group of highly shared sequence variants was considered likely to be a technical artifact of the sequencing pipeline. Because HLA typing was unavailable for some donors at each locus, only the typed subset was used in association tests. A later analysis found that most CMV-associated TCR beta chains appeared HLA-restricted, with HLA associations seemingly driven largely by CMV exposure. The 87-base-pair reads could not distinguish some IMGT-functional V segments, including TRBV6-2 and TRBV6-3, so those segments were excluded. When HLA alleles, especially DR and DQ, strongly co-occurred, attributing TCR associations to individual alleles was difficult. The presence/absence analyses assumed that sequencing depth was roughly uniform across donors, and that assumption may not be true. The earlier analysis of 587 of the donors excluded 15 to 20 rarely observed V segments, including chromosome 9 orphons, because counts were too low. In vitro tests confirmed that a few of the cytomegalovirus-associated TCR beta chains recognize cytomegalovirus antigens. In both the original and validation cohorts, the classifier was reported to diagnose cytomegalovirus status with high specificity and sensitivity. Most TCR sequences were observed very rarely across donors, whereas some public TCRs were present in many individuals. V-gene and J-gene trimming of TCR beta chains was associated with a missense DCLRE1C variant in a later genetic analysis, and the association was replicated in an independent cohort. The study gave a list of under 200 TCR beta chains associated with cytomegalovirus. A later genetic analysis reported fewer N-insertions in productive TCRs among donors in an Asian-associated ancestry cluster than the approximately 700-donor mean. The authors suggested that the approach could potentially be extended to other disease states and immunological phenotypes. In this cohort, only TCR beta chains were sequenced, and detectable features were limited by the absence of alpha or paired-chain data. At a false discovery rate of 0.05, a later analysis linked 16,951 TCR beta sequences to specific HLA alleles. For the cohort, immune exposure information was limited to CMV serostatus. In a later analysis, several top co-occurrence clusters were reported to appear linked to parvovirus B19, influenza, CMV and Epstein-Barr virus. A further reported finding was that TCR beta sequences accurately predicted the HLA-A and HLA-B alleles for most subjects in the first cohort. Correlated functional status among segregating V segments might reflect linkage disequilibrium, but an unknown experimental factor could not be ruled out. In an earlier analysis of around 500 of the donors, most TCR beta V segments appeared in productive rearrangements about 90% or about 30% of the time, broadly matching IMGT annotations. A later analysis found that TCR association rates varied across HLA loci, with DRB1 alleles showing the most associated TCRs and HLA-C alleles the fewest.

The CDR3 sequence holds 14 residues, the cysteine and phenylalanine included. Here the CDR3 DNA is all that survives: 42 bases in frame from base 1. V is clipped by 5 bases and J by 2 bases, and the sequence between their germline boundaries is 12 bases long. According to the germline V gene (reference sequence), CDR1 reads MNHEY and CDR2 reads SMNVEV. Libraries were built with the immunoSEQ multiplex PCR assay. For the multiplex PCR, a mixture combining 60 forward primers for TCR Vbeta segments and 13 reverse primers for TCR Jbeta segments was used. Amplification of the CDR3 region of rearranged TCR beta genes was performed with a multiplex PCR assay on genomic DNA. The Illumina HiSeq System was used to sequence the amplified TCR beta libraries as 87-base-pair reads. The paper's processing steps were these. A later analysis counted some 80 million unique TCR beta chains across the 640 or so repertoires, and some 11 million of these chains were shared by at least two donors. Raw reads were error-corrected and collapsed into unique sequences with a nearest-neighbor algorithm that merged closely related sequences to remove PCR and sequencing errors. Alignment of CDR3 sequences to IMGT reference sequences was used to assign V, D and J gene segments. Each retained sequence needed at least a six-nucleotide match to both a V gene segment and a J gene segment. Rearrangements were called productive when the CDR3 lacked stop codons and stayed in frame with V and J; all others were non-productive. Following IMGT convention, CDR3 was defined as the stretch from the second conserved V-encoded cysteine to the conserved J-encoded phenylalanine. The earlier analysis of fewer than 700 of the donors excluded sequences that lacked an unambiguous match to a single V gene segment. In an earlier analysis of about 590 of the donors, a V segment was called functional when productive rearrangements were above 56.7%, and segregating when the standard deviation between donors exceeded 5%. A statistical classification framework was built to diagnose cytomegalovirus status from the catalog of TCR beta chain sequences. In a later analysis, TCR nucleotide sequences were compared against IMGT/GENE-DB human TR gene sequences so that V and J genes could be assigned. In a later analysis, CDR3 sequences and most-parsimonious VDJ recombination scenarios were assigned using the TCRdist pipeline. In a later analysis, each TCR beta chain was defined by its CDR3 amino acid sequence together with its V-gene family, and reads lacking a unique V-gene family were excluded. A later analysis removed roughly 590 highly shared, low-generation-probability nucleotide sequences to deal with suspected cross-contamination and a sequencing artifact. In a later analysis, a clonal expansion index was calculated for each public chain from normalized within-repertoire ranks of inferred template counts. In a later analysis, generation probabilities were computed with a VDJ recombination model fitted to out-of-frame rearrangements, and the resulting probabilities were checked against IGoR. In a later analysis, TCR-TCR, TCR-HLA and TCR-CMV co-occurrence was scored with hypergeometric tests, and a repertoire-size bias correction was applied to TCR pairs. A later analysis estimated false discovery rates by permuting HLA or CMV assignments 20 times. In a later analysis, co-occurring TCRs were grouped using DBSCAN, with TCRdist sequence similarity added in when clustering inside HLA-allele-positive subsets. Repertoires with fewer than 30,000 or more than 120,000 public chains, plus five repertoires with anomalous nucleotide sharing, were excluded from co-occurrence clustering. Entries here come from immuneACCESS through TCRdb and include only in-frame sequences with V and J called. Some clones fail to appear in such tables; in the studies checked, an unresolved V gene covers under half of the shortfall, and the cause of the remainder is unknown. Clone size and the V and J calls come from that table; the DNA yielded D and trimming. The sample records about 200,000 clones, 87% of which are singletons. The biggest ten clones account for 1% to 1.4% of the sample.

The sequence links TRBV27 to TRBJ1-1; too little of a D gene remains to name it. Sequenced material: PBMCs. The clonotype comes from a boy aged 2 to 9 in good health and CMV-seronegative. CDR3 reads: CASSPPNSNTEAFF. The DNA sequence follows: TGTGCCAGCAGTCCCCCCAACAGCAACACTGAAGCTTTCTTT.